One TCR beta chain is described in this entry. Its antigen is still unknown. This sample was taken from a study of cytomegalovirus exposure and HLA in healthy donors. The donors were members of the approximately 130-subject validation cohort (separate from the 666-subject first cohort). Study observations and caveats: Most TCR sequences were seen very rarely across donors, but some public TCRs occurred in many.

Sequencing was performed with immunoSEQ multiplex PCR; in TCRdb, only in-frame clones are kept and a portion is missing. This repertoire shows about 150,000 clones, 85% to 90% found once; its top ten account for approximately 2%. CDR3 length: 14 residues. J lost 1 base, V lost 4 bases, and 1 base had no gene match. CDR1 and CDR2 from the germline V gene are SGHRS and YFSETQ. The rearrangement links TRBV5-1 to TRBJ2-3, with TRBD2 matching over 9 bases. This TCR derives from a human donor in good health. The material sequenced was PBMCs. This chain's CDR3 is CASSPSGGTDTQYF. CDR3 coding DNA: TGCGCCAGCAGCCCTAGCGGGGGCACAGATACGCAGTATTTT.